A single sample gave rise to the 21 T cell receptor beta chains below, sequenced in a study of T cell responses to AZD1222 COVID-19 vaccine listed by TCRdb under 2021. The library was obtained by the immunoSEQ multiplex PCR assay. What TCRdb holds here is the immuneACCESS table cut down to in-frame rearrangements. Part of the clones is not present; checked against another copy, under half of the missing clones reflect an unresolved V gene, and the others are unexplained. This sample has about 94,000 clones in its table, and approximately 90% of those were observed once. The top ten hold 10% to 15% of the sample. The time point label, read with the paper, signifies: baseline before first vaccination. This specimen was peripheral blood, taken on day 0 of AZD1222 vaccination. The receptors were sampled from an adult in good health.

CDR3 region: CASSPTGAASYEQYF. As DNA, the CDR3 is TGTGCCAGCAGCCCGACAGGGGCCGCTTCCTACGAGCAGTACTTC. The chain employs TRBV7-7 and TRBJ2-7; 8 positions match TRBD1. The CDR3 consists of 15 residues. The junction had 7 bases not matched to a gene; V was cut back by 5 bases and J by 1 base. Per germline, CDR1 SSHAT and CDR2 FNYEAQ (reference sequence). The full variable domain, completed using reference TRBV7-7 and TRBJ2-7, is GAGVSQSPRYKVTKRGQDVTLRCDPISSHATLYWYQQALGQGPEFLTYFNYEAQPDKSGLPSDRFSAERPEGSISTLTIQRTEQRDSAMYRCASSPTGAASYEQYFGPGTRLTVT.

This chain links TRBV28 with TRBJ2-7; TRBD2 is a possible D gene (6 bases). The germline gives CDR1 MDHEN, CDR2 SYDVKM. Trimming took 5 bases from V and 9 from J, leaving 23 bases between them. This CDR3 is built from 15 residues. The CDR3 DNA sequence: TGTGCCAGCAGTCCCTCATGGGGAGGCGACCCGGGGCAGTACTTC. Protein product: CASSPSWGGDPGQYF.

In the case of this clone: Other DNA variants within this sample encode the same CDR3. V is TRBV5-4 and J is TRBJ2-5; D tentatively fits TRBD1 or TRBD2 (5 bases each). In germline, CDR1 is SGHNT, CDR2 YYREEE (reference sequence). Trimming removed 4 bases from V and 4 bases from J, with 14 bases in between. The CDR3 has 14 amino acids. The CDR3 loop reads CASSPIGGGETQYF. The DNA for the CDR3 is TGTGCCAGCAGCCCGATTGGGGGTGGAGAGACCCAGTACTTC. The full variable domain, rest sourced from reference TRBV5-4 and TRBJ2-5, is ETGVTQSPTHLIKTRGQQVTLRCSSQSGHNTVSWYQQALGQGPQFIFQYYREEENGRGNFPPRFSGLQFPNYSSELNVNALELDDSALYLCASSPIGGGETQYFGPGTRLLVL.

The rearrangement joins TRBV5-5 to TRBJ2-7; 8 positions agree with TRBD2. The CDR3 spans 16 residues. Germline CDR1 and CDR2: SGHKS and YYEKEE (reference sequence). J gave up 4 bases and V 5 bases, and 14 bases lay outside the gene matches. The CDR3 region has the DNA TGTGCCAGCAGTAGTAGGAGTAGCGGGGCTTCTTACGAGCAGTACTTC. It is translated as CASSSRSSGASYEQYF.

The V and J genes are TRBV7-2 and TRBJ1-1; D gene unclear. V was shortened by 3 bases and J by 5 bases, with 10 bases between the two germline ends. This CDR3 region has 13 residues. The germline gives CDR1 SGHTA, CDR2 FQGNSA. CDR3 DNA sequence: TGTGCCAGCAGCTTCTTGGGAGGTACTGAAGCTTTCTTT. Protein: CASSFLGGTEAFF.

This clone was seen a few times. This sequence joins TRBV19 and TRBJ2-7; TRBD1 agrees at 10 bases. CDR1 LNHDA and CDR2 SQIVND come from the germline V gene (reference sequence). Trimming at V came to 5 bases and at J to 4 bases, leaving 5 bases not matched to a gene. CDR3 length equals 14 residues. The CDR3 spells CASSGQGVGYEQYF. The CDR3 nucleotides read TGTGCCAGTAGTGGACAGGGGGTCGGTTACGAGCAGTACTTC.

The chain carries TRBV6-5 and TRBJ2-2; 8 nucleotides align to TRBD2. The V gene's germline CDR1 is MNHEY and CDR2 SVGAGI. CDR3 length equals 14 residues. With V trimmed by 5 bases and J by 7 bases, 6 bases remained unmatched. The CDR3: CASSNAGGNGELFF. The CDR3 DNA is TGTGCCAGCAGTAATGCGGGGGGCAACGGGGAGCTGTTTTTT.

The chain couples TRBV4-1 to TRBJ2-2; a weak D match, TRBD1 (6 bases). CDR1 MGHRA and CDR2 YSYEKL come from the germline V gene. The CDR3 consists of 13 residues. V was cut by 0 bases and J by 16 bases, with 15 bases left in between. DNA for the CDR3: TGCGCCAGCAGCCAAGACAGGTTCGGCAGGGGGTTTTTT. As protein: CASSQDRFGRGFF.

V and J are TRBV6-5 and TRBJ1-1; D ambiguous. The germline V and J ends were trimmed by 7 bases and 6 bases, with 12 bases remaining between them. The CDR3 covers 12 residues. The germline V gene has CDR1 MNHEY and CDR2 SVGAGI. The CDR3: CASNGGLAEAFF. DNA for the CDR3: TGTGCCAGCAACGGAGGTTTGGCTGAAGCTTTCTTT.

The chain uses TRBV18 and TRBJ1-6, with D possibly being TRBD1 (5 bases). This CDR3 has 14 amino acids. In germline, CDR1 is KGHSH, CDR2 LQKENI. Trimming shortened V by 3 bases and J by 10 bases, and 13 bases separated the two germline ends. CDR3 protein: CASSPTARGSPLHF. In nucleotides, the CDR3 is TGTGCCAGCTCACCGACAGCCCGGGGATCACCCCTCCACTTT. Complete variable domain (other parts from reference TRBV18 and TRBJ1-6): NAGVMQNPRHLVRRRGQEARLRCSPMKGHSHVYWYRQLPEEGLKFMVYLQKENIIDESGMPKERFSAEFPKEGPSILRIQQVVRGDSAAYFCASSPTARGSPLHFGNGTRLTVT.

The V and J genes are TRBV5-1 and TRBJ1-5; D uncertain. Germline V lookup: CDR1 SGHRS, CDR2 YFSETQ. Trimming removed 0 bases from V and 2 bases from J, with 6 bases in between. The length of the CDR3 is 14 residues. CDR3 in DNA: TGCGCCAGCAGCTTGGAAGGAGGCAATCAGCCCCAGCATTTT. It codes for CASSLEGGNQPQHF.

The chain carries TRBV18 and TRBJ2-7; D remains ambiguous. There are 13 residues in the CDR3. V was trimmed by 2 bases and J by 1 base, leaving 6 bases between them. Germline CDR1 and CDR2: KGHSH and LQKENI. The CDR3 loop is CASSPGPSYEQYF. CDR3 DNA sequence: TGTGCCAGCTCACCAGGACCGTCCTACGAGCAGTACTTC.

A single count supports this clone. The chain recombines TRBV9 with TRBJ2-3; D is perhaps TRBD2 (6 bases). The germline CDR1 and CDR2 sequences are SGDLS and YYNGEE. Trimming removed 4 bases at V and 0 bases at J, with 9 bases between. This CDR3 is built from 14 residues. The CDR3 sequence: CASSPGTSTDTQYF. The CDR3 DNA is TGTGCCAGCAGCCCGGGGACTAGCACAGATACGCAGTATTTT. Combining the CDR3 with reference TRBV9 and TRBJ2-3 gives the whole variable domain DSGVTQTPKHLITATGQRVTLRCSPRSGDLSVYWYQQSLDQGLQFLIQYYNGEERAKGNILERFSAQQFPDLHSELNLSSLELGDSALYFCASSPGTSTDTQYFGPGTRLTVL.

This clone was seen a handful of times. The chain carries TRBV7-3 and TRBJ2-1; D is ambiguous. Germline values: CDR1 SGHTA, CDR2 FQGTGA. V lost 0 bases and J lost 0, with 9 bases in between. The CDR3 covers 16 residues. The CDR3 sequence: CASSLTFPTSYNEQFF. In DNA, the CDR3 is TGTGCCAGCAGCTTAACGTTCCCTACCTCCTACAATGAGCAGTTCTTC.

The V and J genes are TRBV6-5 and TRBJ2-4; the D gene is possibly TRBD1 (5 bases). The germline V gene has CDR1 MNHEY and CDR2 SVGAGI. V was shortened by 6 bases and J by 5 bases, with 8 bases between the two germline ends. The CDR3 is made up of 12 amino acids. DNA of the CDR3: TGTGCCAGCAGAGACAGCGAAAACATTCAGTACTTC. Its protein is CASRDSENIQYF.

The chain joins TRBV11-2 to TRBJ1-2, with 7 positions matching TRBD1. The germline CDR1 and CDR2 sequences are SGHAT and FQNNGV. The ends lost 5 bases at V and 1 base at J; junction bases unmatched: 19. This CDR3 comprises 19 residues. CDR3 sequence: CASSPPGTAAVSLNYGYTF. As DNA, the CDR3 is TGTGCCAGCAGCCCCCCAGGGACAGCCGCCGTCTCACTTAACTATGGCTACACCTTC.

V is TRBV18 and J is TRBJ1-2, with 12 bases that match TRBD1. After removal of 3 bases from V and 6 bases from J, the junction contained 5 bases not matched to a gene. The length of the CDR3 is 15 residues. The germline V gene has CDR1 KGHSH and CDR2 LQKENI. The chain's CDR3 is CASSPGQGALHGYTF. The CDR3 DNA reads TGTGCCAGCTCACCGGGACAGGGGGCGTTACATGGCTACACCTTC.

This clone came up once. The rearrangement links TRBV5-1 to TRBJ2-2; perhaps D is TRBD1 or TRBD2 (5 bases each). Looked up from germline, CDR1 is SGHRS and CDR2 is YFSETQ. CDR3 length: 15 amino acids. Trimming stripped 3 bases from V and 5 bases from J, with 14 bases between. The CDR3 DNA reads TGCGCCAGCAGCTCCGTGGGGGTTGGGACCGGGGAGCTGTTTTTT. Amino acids: CASSSVGVGTGELFF.

The rearrangement uses TRBV29-1 and TRBJ1-1; 7 bases agree with TRBD1. Trimming removed 2 bases from V and 2 bases from J; junction bases left unmatched: 5. Germline CDR1 reads SQVTM; CDR2 reads ANQGSEA. The CDR3 covers 14 residues. The DNA of the CDR3 is TGCAGCGTTGAACAGGGGGGTATTAACACTGAAGCTTTCTTT. Translating it yields CSVEQGGINTEAFF.

The chain recombines TRBV12-5 with TRBJ2-3; no clear D. Germline V gives CDR1 LGHNT, CDR2 FRNRAP. The germline V and J ends were trimmed by 2 bases and 2 bases, with 8 bases remaining between them. CDR3 length: 14 amino acids. The CDR3 DNA reads as TGTGCTAGTGGTTTGTGGCAACCCACAGATACGCAGTATTTT. Its protein product is CASGLWQPTDTQYF.

V usage is TRBV7-2 and J usage is TRBJ2-2; 11 bases line up with TRBD2. Germline V gene sequence: CDR1 SGHTA, CDR2 FQGNSA. The junction had 7 bases not matched to a gene; V was cut back by 5 bases and J by 5 bases. The CDR3 sequence is 16 residues long. CDR3 residues: CASSLSGGAKTGELFF. Here the CDR3 DNA reads TGTGCCAGCAGCCTTAGCGGGGGGGCAAAAACCGGGGAGCTGTTTTTT. The full variable domain, rest sourced from reference TRBV7-2 and TRBJ2-2, is GAGVSQSPSNKVTEKGKDVELRCDPISGHTALYWYRQSLGQGLEFLIYFQGNSAPDKSGLPSDRFSAERTGGSVSTLTIQRTQQEDSAVYLCASSLSGGAKTGELFFGEGSRLTVL.